This T cell receptor (beta chain) was obtained from a study of blood T cell repertoires in COVID-19. Per the study methods: Amplified reference gene primers provided the basis for estimating nucleated cell counts. Profiling relied on immunoSEQ multiplex PCR, and the TCRdb table lists in-frame clones only, not all of them. V and J calls and clone size are as listed in that table; D and trimming were resolved from the DNA. In the table there are 300,000 to 400,000 clones, around 83% of which are singletons. The germline V gene encodes CDR1 LNHNV and CDR2 YYDKDF (reference sequence). V lost 3 bases and J 15 bases, leaving 18 bases between the germline ends. The CDR3 is 13 residues long.

The genes are TRBV15 and TRBJ2-1; weak D call: TRBD2 (6 bases). The receptor was isolated from a man aged 25 to 40 with active or convalescent COVID-19. Sequenced: peripheral blood. As DNA, the CDR3 is TGTGCCACCAGCAGGGAGAGACTGACTAGTGTGTTCTTC. Protein sequence: CATSRERLTSVFF.